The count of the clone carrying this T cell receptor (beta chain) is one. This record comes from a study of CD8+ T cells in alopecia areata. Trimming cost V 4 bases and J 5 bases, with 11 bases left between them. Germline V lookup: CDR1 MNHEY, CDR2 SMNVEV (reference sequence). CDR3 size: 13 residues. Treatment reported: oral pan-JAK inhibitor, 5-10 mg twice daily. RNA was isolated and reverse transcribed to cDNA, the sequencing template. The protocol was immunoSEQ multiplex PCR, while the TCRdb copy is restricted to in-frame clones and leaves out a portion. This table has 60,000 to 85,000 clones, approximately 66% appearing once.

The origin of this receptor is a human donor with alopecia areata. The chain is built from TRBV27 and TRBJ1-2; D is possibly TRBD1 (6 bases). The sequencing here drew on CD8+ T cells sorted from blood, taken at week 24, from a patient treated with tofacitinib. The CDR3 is CASSSDSLYGYTF. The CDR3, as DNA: TGTGCCAGCAGTTCGGACAGCCTATATGGCTACACCTTC.